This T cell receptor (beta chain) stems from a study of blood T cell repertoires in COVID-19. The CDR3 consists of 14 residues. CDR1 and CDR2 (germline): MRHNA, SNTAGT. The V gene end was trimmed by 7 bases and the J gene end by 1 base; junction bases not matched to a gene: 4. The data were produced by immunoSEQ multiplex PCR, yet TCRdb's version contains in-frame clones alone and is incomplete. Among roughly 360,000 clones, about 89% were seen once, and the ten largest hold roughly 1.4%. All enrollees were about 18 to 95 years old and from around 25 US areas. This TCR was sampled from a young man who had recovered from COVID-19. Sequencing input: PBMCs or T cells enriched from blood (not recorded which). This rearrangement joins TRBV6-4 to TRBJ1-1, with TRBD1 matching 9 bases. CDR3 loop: CASKKGQGNTEAFF. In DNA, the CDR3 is TGTGCCAGCAAGAAGGGACAGGGGAACACTGAAGCTTTCTTT.